The present entry profiles one TCR beta chain with its context. Its antigen is unknown. Sequence at one end of the junction differs from germline and may be a read error. Sample-barcoded 5' priming and a J-beta primer mix drove a second PCR of roughly 6 to 12 cycles. TCRdb re-analysed the 5' RACE reads in MiXCR, keeping a single row per CDR3 protein. The table shows approximately 900,000 distinct CDR3 sequences, with roughly 29% occurring only once. In germline, CDR1 is SNHLY, CDR2 FYNNEI. The CDR3 length is 13 residues. This sample was taken from a study of blood T cells in healthy people across ages. The study's findings and limits: TCR beta diversity correlated strongly with naive T cell percentage. It was not possible, with unsorted PBMCs, to conclusively compare naive and antigen-experienced cells.

The sample was also reused in another study, on T cells of mothers and their children.

The V and J genes are TRBV2 and TRBJ2-1, with 10 bases matching TRBD2. Material for sequencing was blood. This TCR was sampled from a woman in her forties in good health. CDR3 protein: CASSEAGGNEQFF. CDR3 nucleotides: TGTGCCAGCAGCGAAGCGGGAGGGAATGAGCAGTTCTTC.